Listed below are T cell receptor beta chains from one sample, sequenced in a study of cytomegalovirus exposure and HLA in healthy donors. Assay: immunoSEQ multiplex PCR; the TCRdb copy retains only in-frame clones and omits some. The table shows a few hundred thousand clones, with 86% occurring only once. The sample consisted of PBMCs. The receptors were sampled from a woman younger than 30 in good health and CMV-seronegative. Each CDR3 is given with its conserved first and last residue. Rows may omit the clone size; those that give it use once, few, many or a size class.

CDR3 protein: CASSSPGFNQPQHF
V gene: TRBV27
J gene: TRBJ1-5
clone size: .

CDR3 protein: CASMRVNYGYTF
V gene: TRBV28
J gene: TRBJ1-2
clone size: .

CDR3 protein: CASSQVHRDYEQYF
V gene: TRBV4-3
J gene: TRBJ2-7
clone size: .

CDR3 protein: CASSPTASGANVLTF
V gene: TRBV6-5
J gene: TRBJ2-6
clone size: .

CDR3 protein: CASSDMTTQQETQYF
V gene: TRBV2
J gene: TRBJ2-5
clone size: once

CDR3 protein: CASSPRQGPSYEQYF
V gene: TRBV5-4
J gene: TRBJ2-7
clone size: .

CDR3 protein: CASSYRGSGELFF
V gene: TRBV6-5
J gene: TRBJ2-2
clone size: .

CDR3 protein: CASSLGWGQDTGELFF
V gene: TRBV7-6
J gene: TRBJ2-2
clone size: .

CDR3 protein: CATSSYPRDGSYEQYF
V gene: TRBV15
J gene: TRBJ2-7
clone size: .

CDR3 protein: CASSQQGMRNTIYF
V gene: TRBV6-1
J gene: TRBJ1-3
clone size: few

CDR3 protein: CASSSQGASEYF
V gene: TRBV6-5
J gene: TRBJ2-3
clone size: .

CDR3 protein: CASSIGYTFQETQYF
V gene: TRBV19
J gene: TRBJ2-5
clone size: .

CDR3 protein: CASSLSSGRAYEQYF
V gene: TRBV7-3
J gene: TRBJ2-7
clone size: .